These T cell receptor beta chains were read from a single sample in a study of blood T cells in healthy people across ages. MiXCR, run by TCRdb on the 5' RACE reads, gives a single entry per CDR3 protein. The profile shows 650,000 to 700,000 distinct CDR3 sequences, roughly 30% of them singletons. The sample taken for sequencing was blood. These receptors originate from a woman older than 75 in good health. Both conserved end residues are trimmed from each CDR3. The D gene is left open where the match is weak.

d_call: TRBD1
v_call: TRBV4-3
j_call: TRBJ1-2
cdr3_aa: ASSQDPSGQGGYGYT

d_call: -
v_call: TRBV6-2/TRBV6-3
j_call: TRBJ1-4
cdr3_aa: ASSPGPLEKLF

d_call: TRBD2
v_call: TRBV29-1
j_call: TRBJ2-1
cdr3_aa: SGGGDEQF

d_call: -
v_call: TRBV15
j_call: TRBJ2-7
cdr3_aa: ATSRSSHEQY

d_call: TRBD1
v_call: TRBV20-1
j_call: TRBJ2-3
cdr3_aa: SAPNPETGYSSTDTQY

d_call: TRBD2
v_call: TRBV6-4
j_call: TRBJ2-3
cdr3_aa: ASSVDGGAADTQY

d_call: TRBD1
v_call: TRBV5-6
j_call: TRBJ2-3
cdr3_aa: ASSQFGQGPTDTQY

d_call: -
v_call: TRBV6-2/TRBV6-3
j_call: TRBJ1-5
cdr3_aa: ASSYATGPQDNQPQH

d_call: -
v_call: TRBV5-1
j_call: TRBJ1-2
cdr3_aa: ASSLGGSYVGYT

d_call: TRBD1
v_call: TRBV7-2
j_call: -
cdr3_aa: ASSWTQGVNEQY

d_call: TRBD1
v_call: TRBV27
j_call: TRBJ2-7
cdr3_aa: ASSSYSTGNYEQY

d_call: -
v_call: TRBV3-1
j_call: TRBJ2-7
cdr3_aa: ASSQEWGSNDEQY

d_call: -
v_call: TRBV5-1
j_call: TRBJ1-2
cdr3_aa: ASSLPENYGYT

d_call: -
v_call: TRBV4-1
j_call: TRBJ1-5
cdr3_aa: ASSRTGLGNQPQH

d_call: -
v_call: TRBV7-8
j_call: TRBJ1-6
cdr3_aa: ASSLNSDSPLH

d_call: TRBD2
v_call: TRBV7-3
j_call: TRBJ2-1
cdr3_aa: ASSLRASGYNEQF

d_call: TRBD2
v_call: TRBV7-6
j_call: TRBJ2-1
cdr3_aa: ASSLETSGSDEQF

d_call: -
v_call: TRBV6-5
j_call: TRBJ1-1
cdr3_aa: ASSYSEVTEAF

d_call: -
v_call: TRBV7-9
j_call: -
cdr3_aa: ACDRGGKPNYEQY

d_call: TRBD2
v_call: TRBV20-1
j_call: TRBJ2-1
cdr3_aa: SATSGGYNEQF

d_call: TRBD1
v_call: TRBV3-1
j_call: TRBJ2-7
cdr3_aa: ASSQEGQGYSYEQY

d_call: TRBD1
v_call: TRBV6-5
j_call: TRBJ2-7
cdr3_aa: ASSYPRQGTYEQY

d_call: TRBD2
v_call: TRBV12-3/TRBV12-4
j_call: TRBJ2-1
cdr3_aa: ASSLSASRGDEQF

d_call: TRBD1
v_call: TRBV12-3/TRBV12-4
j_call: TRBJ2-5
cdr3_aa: ASSLGTGGRETQY

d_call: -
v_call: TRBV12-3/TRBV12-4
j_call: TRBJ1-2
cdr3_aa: ASSPLWGSDYGYT

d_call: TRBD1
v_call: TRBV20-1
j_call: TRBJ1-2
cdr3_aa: SAGLQGVQGYT

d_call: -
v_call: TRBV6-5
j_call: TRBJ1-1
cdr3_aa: ASSYSSRATEAF

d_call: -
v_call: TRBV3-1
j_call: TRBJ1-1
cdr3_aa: ASSHSGGNTEAF

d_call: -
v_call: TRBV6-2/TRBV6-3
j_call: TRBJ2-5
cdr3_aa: ASSEIETQY

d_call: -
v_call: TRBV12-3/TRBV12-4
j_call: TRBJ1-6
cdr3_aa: AGSLSDNSPLH

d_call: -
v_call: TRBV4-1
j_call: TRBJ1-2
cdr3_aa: ASSQAYGTLPFYT

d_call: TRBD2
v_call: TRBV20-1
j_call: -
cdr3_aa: SAGGGASSHNEQY

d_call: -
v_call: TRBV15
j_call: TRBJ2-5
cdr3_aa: ATSVGGEETQY

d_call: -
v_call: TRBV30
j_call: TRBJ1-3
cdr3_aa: AWRPDPGNTIY

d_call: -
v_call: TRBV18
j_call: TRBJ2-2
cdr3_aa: ASSPPIKAGVANTGELF

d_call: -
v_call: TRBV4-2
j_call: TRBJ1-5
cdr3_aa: ASSQDWQSNRPQH

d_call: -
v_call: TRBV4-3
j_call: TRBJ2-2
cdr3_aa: ASSQLDLNTGELF

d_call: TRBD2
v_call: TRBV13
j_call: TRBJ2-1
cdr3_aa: ASSPRTSGGPRYNEQF

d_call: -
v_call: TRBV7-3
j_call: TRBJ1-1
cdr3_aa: ASSLGSQNTEAF

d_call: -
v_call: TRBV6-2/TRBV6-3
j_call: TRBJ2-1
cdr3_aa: ASSYGPANEQF

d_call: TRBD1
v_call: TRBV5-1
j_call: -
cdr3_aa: ASSSQGQGTQETQY

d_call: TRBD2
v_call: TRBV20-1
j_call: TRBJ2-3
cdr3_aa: SAETSGNLLTDTQY

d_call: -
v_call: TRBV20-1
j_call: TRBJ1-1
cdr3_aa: SARVVLAEAF

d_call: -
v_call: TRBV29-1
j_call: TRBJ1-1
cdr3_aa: SAQGGAGEAF

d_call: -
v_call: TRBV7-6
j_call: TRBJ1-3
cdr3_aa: ASSLGVSGTGNTIY

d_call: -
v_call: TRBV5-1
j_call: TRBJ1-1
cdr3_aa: ASSGGHQGAEAF

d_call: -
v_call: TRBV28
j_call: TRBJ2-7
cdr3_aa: ASAGRAYEQY

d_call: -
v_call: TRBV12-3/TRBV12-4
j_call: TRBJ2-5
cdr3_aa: ASSPGQPQETQY

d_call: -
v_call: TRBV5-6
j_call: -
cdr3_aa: ASSLIQGSIPEQY

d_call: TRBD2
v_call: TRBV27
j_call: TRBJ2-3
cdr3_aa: ASSVLAGYTDTQY

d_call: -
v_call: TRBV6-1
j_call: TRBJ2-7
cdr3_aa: ASSALPGTDTYEQY

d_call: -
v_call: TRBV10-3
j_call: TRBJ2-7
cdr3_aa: AISGGIGFYEQY

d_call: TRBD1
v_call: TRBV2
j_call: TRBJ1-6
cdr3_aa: ASSGDRVFGNSPLH

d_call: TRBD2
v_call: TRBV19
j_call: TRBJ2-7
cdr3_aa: ASSTQPLAGRDEQY

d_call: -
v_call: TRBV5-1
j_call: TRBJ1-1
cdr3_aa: ASSTQLNTEAF

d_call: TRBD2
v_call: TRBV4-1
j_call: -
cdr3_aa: ASSLGGTNYYEQY

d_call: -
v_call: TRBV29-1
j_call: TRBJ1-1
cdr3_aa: SVEDRGGGAF

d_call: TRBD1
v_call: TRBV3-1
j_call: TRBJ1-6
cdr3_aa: ASSQTPSGGLSPLH

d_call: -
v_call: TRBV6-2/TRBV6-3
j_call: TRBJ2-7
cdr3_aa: ASNGHGNEPLEQY

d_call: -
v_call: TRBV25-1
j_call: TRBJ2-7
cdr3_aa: ASSAYSSYEQY